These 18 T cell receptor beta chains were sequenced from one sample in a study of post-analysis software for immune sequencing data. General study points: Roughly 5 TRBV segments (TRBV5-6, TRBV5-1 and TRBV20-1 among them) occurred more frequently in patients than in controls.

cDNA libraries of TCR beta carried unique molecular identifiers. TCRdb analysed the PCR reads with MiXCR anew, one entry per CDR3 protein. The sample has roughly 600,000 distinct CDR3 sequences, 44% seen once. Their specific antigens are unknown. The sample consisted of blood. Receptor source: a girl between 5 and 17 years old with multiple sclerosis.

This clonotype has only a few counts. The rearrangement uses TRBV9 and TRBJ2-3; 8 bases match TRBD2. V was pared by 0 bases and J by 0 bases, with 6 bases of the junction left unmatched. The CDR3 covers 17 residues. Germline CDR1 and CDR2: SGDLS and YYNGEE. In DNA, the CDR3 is TGTGCCAGCAGCGTAGCTGCGGGGGGCTTGAGCACAGATACGCAGTATTTT. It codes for CASSVAAGGLSTDTQYF.

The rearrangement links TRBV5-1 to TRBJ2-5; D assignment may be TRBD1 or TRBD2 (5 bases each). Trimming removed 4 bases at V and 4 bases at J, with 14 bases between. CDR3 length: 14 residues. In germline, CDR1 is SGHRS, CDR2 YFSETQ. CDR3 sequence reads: CASSLGPKGETQYF. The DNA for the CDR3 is TGCGCCAGCAGCCTGGGACCTAAGGGAGAGACCCAGTACTTC.

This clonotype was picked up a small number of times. The CDR3 DNA follows: TGTGCCGAGCGGATAGGGGGCGAGCAGTACTTC. Translated: CAERIGGEQYF. The gene calls are TRBV7-9 and TRBJ2-5, with D maybe TRBD1 (6 bases). Near its end, the DNA agrees better with TRBJ2-7, so the J call may be wrong. The CDR3 runs 11 residues. CDR1 is SEHNR and CDR2 is FQNEAQ in the germline V gene (reference sequence).

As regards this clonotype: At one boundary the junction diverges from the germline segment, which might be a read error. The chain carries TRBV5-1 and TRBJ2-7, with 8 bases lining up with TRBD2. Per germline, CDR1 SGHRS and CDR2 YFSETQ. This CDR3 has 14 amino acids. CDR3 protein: CASSLTSASYEQYF. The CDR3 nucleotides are TGTGCCAGCAGTCTGACTAGCGCCTCCTACGAGCAGTACTTC.

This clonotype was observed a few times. The CDR3 DNA is TGTGCCAGCAGTTTAGCGTGGGTCACTGAAGCTTTCTTT. It specifies CASSLAWVTEAFF. The V gene is TRBV12-3 or TRBV12-4, the J gene TRBJ1-1; D ambiguous. V was shortened by 0 bases and J by 4 bases, with 6 bases between the two germline ends. The CDR3 covers 13 residues.

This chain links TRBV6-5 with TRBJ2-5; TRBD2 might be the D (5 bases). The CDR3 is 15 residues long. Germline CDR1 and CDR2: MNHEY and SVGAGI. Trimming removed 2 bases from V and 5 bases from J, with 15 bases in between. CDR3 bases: TGTGCCAGCAGTTACCGAGGGTTACCTTGGGAGACCCAGTACTTC. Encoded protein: CASSYRGLPWETQYF.

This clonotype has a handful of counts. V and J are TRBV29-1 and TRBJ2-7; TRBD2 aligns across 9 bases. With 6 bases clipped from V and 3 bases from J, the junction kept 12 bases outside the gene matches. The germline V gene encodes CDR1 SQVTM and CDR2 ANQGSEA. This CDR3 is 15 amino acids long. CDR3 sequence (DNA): TGCAGCGTCGAGGGACTAGCCGAAAACTACTACGAGCAGTACTTC. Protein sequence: CSVEGLAENYYEQYF.

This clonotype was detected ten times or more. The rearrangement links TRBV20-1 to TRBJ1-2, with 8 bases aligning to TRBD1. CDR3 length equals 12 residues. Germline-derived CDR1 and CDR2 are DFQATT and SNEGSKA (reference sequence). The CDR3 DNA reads TGCAGCCGGATCGAGGGGACAGGCGGCTACACCTTC. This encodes CSRIEGTGGYTF.

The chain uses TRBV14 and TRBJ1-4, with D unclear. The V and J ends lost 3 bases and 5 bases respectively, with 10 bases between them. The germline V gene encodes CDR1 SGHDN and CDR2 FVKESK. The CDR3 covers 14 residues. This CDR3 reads CASSHWGRNEKLFF. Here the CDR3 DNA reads TGTGCCAGCAGCCATTGGGGAAGGAATGAAAAACTGTTTTTT.

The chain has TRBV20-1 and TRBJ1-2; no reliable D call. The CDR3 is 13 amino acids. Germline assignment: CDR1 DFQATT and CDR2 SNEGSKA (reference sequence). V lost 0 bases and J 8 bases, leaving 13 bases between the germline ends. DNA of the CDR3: TGCAGTGCTAGAGAAGGAAGGGCGAGAGGCTACACCTTC. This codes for CSAREGRARGYTF.

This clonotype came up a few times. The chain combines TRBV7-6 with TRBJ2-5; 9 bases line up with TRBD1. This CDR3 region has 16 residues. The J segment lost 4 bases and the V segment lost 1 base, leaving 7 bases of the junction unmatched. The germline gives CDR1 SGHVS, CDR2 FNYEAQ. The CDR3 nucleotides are TGTGCCAGCAGCTTAGAAGTCGGACAGGGGAGAGAGACCCAGTACTTC. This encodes CASSLEVGQGRETQYF.

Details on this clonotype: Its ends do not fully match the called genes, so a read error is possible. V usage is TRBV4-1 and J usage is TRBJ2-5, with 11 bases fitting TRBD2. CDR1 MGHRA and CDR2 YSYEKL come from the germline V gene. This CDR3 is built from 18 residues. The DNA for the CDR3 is TGCGCCACCAGCCAAGAGGGGTTAGCGGGAGGGCCACGAGAGACCCAGTACTTC. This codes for CATSQEGLAGGPRETQYF.

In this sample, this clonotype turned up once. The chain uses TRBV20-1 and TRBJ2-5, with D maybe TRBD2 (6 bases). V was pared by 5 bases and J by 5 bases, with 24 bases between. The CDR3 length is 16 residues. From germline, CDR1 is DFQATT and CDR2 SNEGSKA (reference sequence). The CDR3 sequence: CSAPRVLADRRETQYF. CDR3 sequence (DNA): TGCAGTGCTCCACGGGTTTTAGCGGACCGCCGGGAGACCCAGTACTTC.

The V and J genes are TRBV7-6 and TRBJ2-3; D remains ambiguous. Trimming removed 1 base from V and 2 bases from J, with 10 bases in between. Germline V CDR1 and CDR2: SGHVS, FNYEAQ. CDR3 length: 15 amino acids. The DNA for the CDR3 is TGTGCCAGCAGCTTAGATCAGATTTACACAGATACGCAGTATTTT. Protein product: CASSLDQIYTDTQYF.

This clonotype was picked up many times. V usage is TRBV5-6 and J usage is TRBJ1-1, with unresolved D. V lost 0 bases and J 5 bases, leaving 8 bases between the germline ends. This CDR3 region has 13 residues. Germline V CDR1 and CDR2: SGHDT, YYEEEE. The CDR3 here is CASSLGPGTEAFF. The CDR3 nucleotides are TGTGCCAGCAGCTTGGGTCCCGGTACTGAAGCTTTCTTT.

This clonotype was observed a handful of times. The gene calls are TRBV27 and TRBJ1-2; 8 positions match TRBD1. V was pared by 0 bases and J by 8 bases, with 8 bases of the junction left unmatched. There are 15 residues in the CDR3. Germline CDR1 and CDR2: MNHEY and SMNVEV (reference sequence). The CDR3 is CASSLSPGGARGYTF. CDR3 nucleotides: TGTGCCAGCAGTTTATCACCAGGGGGCGCCAGAGGCTACACCTTC.

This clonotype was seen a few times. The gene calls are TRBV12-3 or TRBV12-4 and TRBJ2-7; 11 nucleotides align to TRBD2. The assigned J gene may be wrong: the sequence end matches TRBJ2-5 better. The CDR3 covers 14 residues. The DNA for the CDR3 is TGTGCCAGCAGTTCGGGGACTAGCGGAAAGACCCAGTACTTC. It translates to CASSSGTSGKTQYF.

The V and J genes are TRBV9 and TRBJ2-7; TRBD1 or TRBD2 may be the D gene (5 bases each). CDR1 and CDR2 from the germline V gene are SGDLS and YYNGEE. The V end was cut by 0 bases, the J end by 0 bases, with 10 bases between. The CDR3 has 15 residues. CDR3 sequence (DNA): TGTGCCAGCAGCGTAGGGGACGCCAACTCCTACGAGCAGTACTTC. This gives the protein CASSVGDANSYEQYF.